Listed below are T cell receptor beta chains from one sample, sequenced in a study of cytomegalovirus exposure and HLA in healthy donors. Clones were sequenced by immunoSEQ multiplex PCR, and TCRdb holds only the in-frame ones, with some missing. Counted here are roughly 140,000 clones, around 80% occurring once; the ten biggest clones make up around 6.2%. The specimen was PBMCs. These TCRs come from a man aged 30 to 39 in good health and CMV-seropositive. Each CDR3 is given with its conserved first and last residue. Fields, in order: CDR3 protein, CDR3 DNA, V gene, J gene, D gene, clone size. D genes are given only for firm matches. Clone size is given for some rows only: seen once, a few or many times, or a class if the clone is expanded.

CDR3 protein: CASSWDRTSYEQYF
CDR3 DNA: TGTGCCAGCAGTTGGGACAGGACAAGCTACGAGCAGTACTTC
V gene: TRBV28
J gene: TRBJ2-7
D gene: TRBD1
clone size: .

CDR3 protein: CASSVDPGPQETQYF
CDR3 DNA: TGTGCCAGCAGCGTAGATCCAGGCCCTCAAGAGACCCAGTACTTC
V gene: TRBV9
J gene: TRBJ2-5
D gene: .
clone size: .

CDR3 protein: CASSRYLTYEQYF
CDR3 DNA: TGTGCCAGCAGCCGATACTTAACCTACGAGCAGTACTTC
V gene: TRBV7-2
J gene: TRBJ2-7
D gene: .
clone size: .

CDR3 protein: CSVGQGAGEQYF
CDR3 DNA: TGCAGCGTTGGGCAGGGCGCGGGGGAGCAGTACTTC
V gene: TRBV29-1
J gene: TRBJ2-7
D gene: .
clone size: .

CDR3 protein: CASSLALSGGVYEQFF
CDR3 DNA: TGCGCCAGCAGCTTGGCCTTGAGCGGGGGGGTCTATGAGCAGTTCTTC
V gene: TRBV5-1
J gene: TRBJ2-1
D gene: TRBD2
clone size: .

CDR3 protein: CASSQEEIPVRLNTEAFF
CDR3 DNA: TGTGCCAGCAGCCAAGAGGAGATCCCCGTGCGATTGAACACTGAAGCTTTCTTT
V gene: TRBV14
J gene: TRBJ1-1
D gene: .
clone size: .

CDR3 protein: CASSLQGVYGYTF
CDR3 DNA: TGTGCCAGCAGCCTCCAGGGTGTCTATGGCTACACCTTC
V gene: TRBV5-4
J gene: TRBJ1-2
D gene: .
clone size: once

CDR3 protein: CASSFGGQGDEKLFF
CDR3 DNA: TGTGCCAGCAGCTTCGGGGGACAGGGGGACGAAAAACTGTTTTTT
V gene: TRBV5-4
J gene: TRBJ1-4
D gene: TRBD1
clone size: .

CDR3 protein: CASSLGLNSYEQYF
CDR3 DNA: TGTGCCAGCAGCTTAGGGCTCAACTCCTACGAGCAGTACTTC
V gene: TRBV7-2
J gene: TRBJ2-7
D gene: .
clone size: .

CDR3 protein: CASSTGAGANGLTF
CDR3 DNA: TGTGCCAGCAGCACAGGGGCTGGGGCCAACGGCCTGACTTTC
V gene: TRBV2
J gene: TRBJ2-6
D gene: TRBD1
clone size: .

CDR3 protein: CATRGWMTYEQYF
CDR3 DNA: TGTGCCACAAGGGGATGGATGACCTACGAGCAGTACTTC
V gene: TRBV27
J gene: TRBJ2-7
D gene: .
clone size: .

CDR3 protein: CSVGTGWDTDTQYF
CDR3 DNA: TGCAGCGTTGGCACAGGGTGGGATACAGATACGCAGTATTTT
V gene: TRBV29-1
J gene: TRBJ2-3
D gene: .
clone size: .

CDR3 protein: CASSPAAGPRTNTEAFF
CDR3 DNA: TGTGCCAGCTCACCGGCGGCGGGCCCCCGGACGAACACTGAAGCTTTCTTT
V gene: TRBV18
J gene: TRBJ1-1
D gene: .
clone size: .

CDR3 protein: CASSVGAGAAGGYTF
CDR3 DNA: TGTGCCAGCAGTGTAGGGGCTGGCGCAGCAGGGGGCTACACCTTC
V gene: TRBV6-4
J gene: TRBJ1-2
D gene: .
clone size: many

CDR3 protein: CASSLAGANYGYTF
CDR3 DNA: TGTGCCAGCAGTTTAGCAGGGGCTAACTATGGCTACACCTTC
V gene: TRBV28
J gene: TRBJ1-2
D gene: .
clone size: .

CDR3 protein: CASSDRGDEQYF
CDR3 DNA: TGTGCCAGCAGTGACAGGGGGGACGAGCAGTACTTC
V gene: TRBV25-1
J gene: TRBJ2-7
D gene: .
clone size: .

CDR3 protein: CASSRVNTGELFF
CDR3 DNA: TGTGCCAGCAGCCGAGTGAACACCGGGGAGCTGTTTTTT
V gene: TRBV28
J gene: TRBJ2-2
D gene: .
clone size: .

CDR3 protein: CASSLDRSSGNTIYF
CDR3 DNA: TGTGCCAGCAGCTTAGACCGCAGCTCTGGAAACACCATATATTTT
V gene: TRBV13
J gene: TRBJ1-3
D gene: .
clone size: .

CDR3 protein: CASSSAGSQPQHF
CDR3 DNA: TGTGCCAGCTCGTCCGCAGGGTCCCAGCCCCAGCATTTT
V gene: TRBV25-1
J gene: TRBJ1-5
D gene: .
clone size: .

CDR3 protein: CASSLVGDRTGELFF
CDR3 DNA: TGTGCCAGCAGCTTGGTCGGGGATCGCACCGGGGAGCTGTTTTTT
V gene: TRBV5-5
J gene: TRBJ2-2
D gene: .
clone size: .

CDR3 protein: CASSKDRGSLAFF
CDR3 DNA: TGTGCCAGTAGTAAGGACCGGGGGTCGCTGGCTTTCTTT
V gene: TRBV19
J gene: TRBJ1-1
D gene: .
clone size: .

CDR3 protein: CASSLLVFGTQYF
CDR3 DNA: TGTGCCAGCAGCCTCCTGGTTTTCGGTACGCAGTATTTT
V gene: TRBV14
J gene: TRBJ2-3
D gene: .
clone size: .

CDR3 protein: CASSQGPEYGYTF
CDR3 DNA: TGCGCCAGCAGCCAAGGGCCGGAGTATGGCTACACCTTC
V gene: TRBV4-1
J gene: TRBJ1-2
D gene: .
clone size: .

CDR3 protein: CASSLIRGSYEQYF
CDR3 DNA: TGTGCCAGCAGCCTAATTCGCGGGTCCTACGAGCAGTACTTC
V gene: TRBV13
J gene: TRBJ2-7
D gene: .
clone size: .

CDR3 protein: CASRWGPYGYTF
CDR3 DNA: TGTGCCAGCAGATGGGGGCCCTATGGCTACACCTTC
V gene: TRBV28
J gene: TRBJ1-2
D gene: .
clone size: .

CDR3 protein: CASSFTGANTEAFF
CDR3 DNA: TGTGCCAGCAGCTTTACAGGGGCGAACACTGAAGCTTTCTTT
V gene: TRBV5-4
J gene: TRBJ1-1
D gene: TRBD1
clone size: .

CDR3 protein: CASSQAGIFSYEQYF
CDR3 DNA: TGCGCCAGCAGCCAAGCAGGTATTTTCTCCTACGAGCAGTACTTC
V gene: TRBV4-1
J gene: TRBJ2-7
D gene: .
clone size: .

CDR3 protein: CASSQDRDSLGETQYF
CDR3 DNA: TGCGCCAGCAGCCAAGATCGTGACTCCCTTGGGGAGACCCAGTACTTC
V gene: TRBV4-1
J gene: TRBJ2-5
D gene: .
clone size: .

CDR3 protein: CASSRESLAAPYNEQFF
CDR3 DNA: TGTGCCAGCAGCCGAGAATCCCTAGCGGCTCCCTACAATGAGCAGTTCTTC
V gene: TRBV9
J gene: TRBJ2-1
D gene: TRBD2
clone size: .

CDR3 protein: CASSPHPTNTEAFF
CDR3 DNA: TGTGCCAGCTCACCACATCCTACGAACACTGAAGCTTTCTTT
V gene: TRBV18
J gene: TRBJ1-1
D gene: .
clone size: .

CDR3 protein: CASSLQLGNTGELFF
CDR3 DNA: TGTGCCAGCAGCCTCCAGCTAGGAAACACCGGGGAGCTGTTTTTT
V gene: TRBV7-2
J gene: TRBJ2-2
D gene: .
clone size: few

CDR3 protein: CASSQADRGQGYTF
CDR3 DNA: TGCGCCAGCAGCCAGGCGGACAGGGGGCAGGGCTACACCTTC
V gene: TRBV4-1
J gene: TRBJ1-2
D gene: TRBD1
clone size: .

CDR3 protein: CASSLYMEDPYNEQFF
CDR3 DNA: TGTGCCAGCAGTCTTTATATGGAGGACCCCTACAATGAGCAGTTCTTC
V gene: TRBV28
J gene: TRBJ2-1
D gene: .
clone size: .

CDR3 protein: CASSPGTTIGELFF
CDR3 DNA: TGTGCCAGCTCCCCGGGGACAACGATCGGGGAGCTGTTTTTT
V gene: TRBV18
J gene: TRBJ2-2
D gene: .
clone size: .

CDR3 protein: CASSWGGDDYGYTF
CDR3 DNA: TGCGCCAGCAGCTGGGGGGGTGATGACTATGGCTACACCTTC
V gene: TRBV5-1
J gene: TRBJ1-2
D gene: .
clone size: .

CDR3 protein: CASSRTRTGSGGADEKLFF
CDR3 DNA: TGCGCCAGCAGCCGGACCAGGACAGGCTCGGGTGGGGCGGATGAAAAACTGTTTTTT
V gene: TRBV4-3
J gene: TRBJ1-4
D gene: TRBD1
clone size: .

CDR3 protein: CASSDFIGGQGYHNEQFF
CDR3 DNA: TGTGCCAGCAGTGATTTTATAGGAGGACAGGGATATCACAATGAGCAGTTCTTC
V gene: TRBV6-1
J gene: TRBJ2-1
D gene: TRBD1
clone size: few

CDR3 protein: CASSLALNTEAFF
CDR3 DNA: TGTGCCAGCAGCTTAGCCTTGAACACTGAAGCTTTCTTT
V gene: TRBV7-2
J gene: TRBJ1-1
D gene: .
clone size: .

CDR3 protein: CASSDSGLAGDEQFF
CDR3 DNA: TGTGCCAGCAGTGACTCGGGACTAGCGGGAGATGAGCAGTTCTTC
V gene: TRBV6-4
J gene: TRBJ2-1
D gene: TRBD2
clone size: few

CDR3 protein: CASSGLTSGRAGEQYF
CDR3 DNA: TGTGCCAGCAGCGGCCTGACTAGCGGGAGGGCCGGCGAGCAGTACTTC
V gene: TRBV7-2
J gene: TRBJ2-7
D gene: TRBD2
clone size: .

CDR3 protein: CASSYGPGPYGYTF
CDR3 DNA: TGTGCCAGCAGTTACGGTCCGGGTCCCTATGGCTACACCTTC
V gene: TRBV6-5
J gene: TRBJ1-2
D gene: .
clone size: few

CDR3 protein: CASTPGTGQNIQYF
CDR3 DNA: TGTGCCAGCACGCCAGGGACAGGCCAAAACATTCAGTACTTC
V gene: TRBV5-4
J gene: TRBJ2-4
D gene: TRBD1
clone size: .

CDR3 protein: CAVGSTEAFF
CDR3 DNA: TGTGCCGTCGGGAGCACTGAAGCTTTCTTT
V gene: TRBV7-9
J gene: TRBJ1-1
D gene: .
clone size: many

CDR3 protein: CASSPRGTVNQPQHF
CDR3 DNA: TGTGCCAGCAGTCCGCGAGGGACAGTCAATCAGCCCCAGCATTTT
V gene: TRBV6-6
J gene: TRBJ1-5
D gene: TRBD1
clone size: .

CDR3 protein: CASSSFSKTQYF
CDR3 DNA: TGTGCCAGCAGCTCGTTTAGTAAGACCCAGTACTTC
V gene: TRBV7-8
J gene: TRBJ2-5
D gene: .
clone size: .

CDR3 protein: CASSPNRRGYEQYF
CDR3 DNA: TGTGCCAGTAGTCCCAACCGCAGGGGGTACGAGCAGTACTTC
V gene: TRBV19
J gene: TRBJ2-7
D gene: TRBD1
clone size: once